This T cell receptor beta chain was found in a study of tumor and adjacent non-tumor tissue in lung cancer. Study-wide points: Shorter survival was associated with higher TCR diversity in tumors.

TCRbeta libraries were built with three rounds of nested PCR, modified from ARM-PCR. TCRdb passed the multiplex PCR reads through MiXCR, listing each CDR3 protein once. This sample has more than 85,000 distinct CDR3 sequences; about 64% occur once, and the top ten carry 19%. A remark on this clonotype: Its specificity is unknown. Its ends do not fully match the called genes, so a read error is possible.

Germline V gene lookup returns CDR1 DFQATT and CDR2 SNEGSKA (reference sequence). CDR3 length: 12 residues. This sample's RNA came from whole unsorted tissue. The normal lung tissue was taken more than 3 cm from the tumor edge. This TCR was sampled from a man aged 55 to 70 with non-small cell lung cancer. The sample comprised distant non-tumor lung tissue. The chain recombines TRBV20-1 with TRBJ2-5, with 8 bases fitting TRBD2. CDR3 DNA: TGCAGTACAGGGACTAGTGGGGAGACCCAGTGCTTC. The encoded protein is CSTGTSGETQCF.